This entry features one T cell receptor beta chain sequence. Its antigen is as yet unknown. The sample originates from a study of cytomegalovirus exposure and HLA in healthy donors. The PCR ran on 60 Vbeta and 13 Jbeta primers. The table came from immunoSEQ multiplex PCR; TCRdb's copy has only in-frame clones and leaves some out. The sample comprises roughly 200,000 clones, approximately 84% of which are singletons, and approximately 0.5% rests with the top ten. The CDR3 totals 13 residues. Looked up from germline, CDR1 is MNHNS and CDR2 is SASEGT. Germline trimming cut 9 bases from V and 1 base from J; bases unmatched to any gene: 5. General study results and limits: In a later analysis, the majority of CMV-associated beta chains seemingly showed HLA restriction.

The V gene is TRBV6-1, the J gene TRBJ1-1, with 7 bases identical to TRBD1. The source of this sequence is a middle-aged woman in good health and CMV-seronegative. Sequenced sample: PBMCs. In DNA, the CDR3 is TGTGCCAGTGCCGGGACAGCGAACACTGAAGCTTTCTTT. Translating it yields CASAGTANTEAFF.